A single sample is the source of the 4 T cell receptor beta chains below, sequenced in a study of CD8+CD57+ T cells in acquired aplastic anemia. An expansion of CD8+CD57+ cells by flow cytometry had been shown in patients chosen for sequencing. The template used for profiling TCR beta VDJ and CDR3 was genomic DNA. TCRdb re-called the reads with MiXCR, one entry per CDR3 protein. This sample has roughly 250,000 distinct CDR3 sequences; roughly 80% occur once, and the top ten carry approximately 40%. Material: sorted CD4+, CD8+, or CD8+CD57+ T cells (not recorded which) from PBMCs. All receptors come from a human donor with aplastic anemia.

The chain joins TRBV10-3 to TRBJ1-2; D unclear. The V end was cut by 3 bases, the J end by 0 bases, with 11 bases between. This CDR3 is 15 amino acids long. Germline CDR1 ENHRY, CDR2 SYGVKD. The CDR3 DNA is TGTGCCATCAGTGACCAACCGGCAGCTAACTATGGCTACACCTTC. This gives the protein CAISDQPAANYGYTF.

The rearrangement links TRBV4-2 to TRBJ2-7; D may be TRBD1 or TRBD2 (5 bases each). This CDR3 region has 14 residues. V lost 2 bases and J 6 bases, leaving 14 bases between the germline ends. Germline V gene lookup returns CDR1 LGHNA and CDR2 YNFKEQ. CDR3 coding DNA: TGTGCCAGCAGCCAACCAGAGAGGGGATCCGAGCAGTACTTC. This codes for CASSQPERGSEQYF.

In regard to this clonotype: Given the absence of the conserved phenylalanine or tryptophan at the CDR3 end, a read error is likely. It is unclear where the CDR3 begins or ends on the DNA, so no DNA is shown, and the CDR3 is as TCRdb lists it. The chain employs TRBV7-3 and TRBJ2-5; no DNA check was done on the table's D call, TRBD2. The CDR3 has 12 residues if both end residues are counted. CDR1 is SGHTA and CDR2 is FQGTGA in the germline V gene. CDR3 amino acids: CASSTAGETEYL.

This clonotype was found once. An end of the junction differs from the germline gene, which may be a read error. The chain links TRBV7-8 to TRBJ2-1; D gene ambiguous. CDR3 length equals 14 residues. In germline, CDR1 is SGHVS, CDR2 FQNEAQ. The CDR3 loop is CASSFGPDGEALSF. DNA for the CDR3: TGTGCCAGCAGCTTTGGCCCAGACGGAGAAGCGCTTTCCTTC.